This entry concerns a single T cell receptor (beta chain). Its specificity is unknown. The data derive from a study of T cell responses to AZD1222 COVID-19 vaccine. Overall study findings and caveats: The breadth and depth of Spike-specific TCRs increased once two AZD1222 doses had been given. Vaccine-associated CD4 TCRs ranged over spike, dominating at 160-218 and 743-854.

CDR1 is LNHNV, CDR2 YYDKDF, per germline (reference sequence). Trimming removed 0 bases from V and 7 bases from J, with 15 bases in between. This CDR3 contains 16 residues. Measured with immunoSEQ multiplex PCR; TCRdb has only the in-frame clones, and not every one. The sample has roughly 100,000 clones, over 75% seen once; the top ten hold roughly 10%. The sample consisted of peripheral blood, taken 28 days after the second AZD1222 dose. This clonotype originated in an adult who received the AZD1222 COVID-19 vaccine. V and J are TRBV15 and TRBJ1-4; TRBD1 might be the D (5 bases). Written as DNA, the CDR3 is TGTGCCACCAGCAGAGATTTTAGTGGGGGAGGTGAAAAACTGTTTTTT. Translating it yields CATSRDFSGGGEKLFF.